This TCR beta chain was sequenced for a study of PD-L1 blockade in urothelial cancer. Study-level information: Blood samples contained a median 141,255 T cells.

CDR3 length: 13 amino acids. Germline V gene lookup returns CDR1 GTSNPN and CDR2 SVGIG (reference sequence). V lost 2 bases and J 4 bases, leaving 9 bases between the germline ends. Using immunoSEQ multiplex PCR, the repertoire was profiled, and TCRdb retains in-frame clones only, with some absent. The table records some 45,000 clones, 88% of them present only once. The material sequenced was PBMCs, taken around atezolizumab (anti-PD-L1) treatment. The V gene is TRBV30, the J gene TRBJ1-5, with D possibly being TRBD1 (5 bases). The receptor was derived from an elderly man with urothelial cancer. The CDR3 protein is CAWSPGGNQPQHF. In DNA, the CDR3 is TGTGCCTGGAGTCCGGGGGGGAATCAGCCCCAGCATTTT.